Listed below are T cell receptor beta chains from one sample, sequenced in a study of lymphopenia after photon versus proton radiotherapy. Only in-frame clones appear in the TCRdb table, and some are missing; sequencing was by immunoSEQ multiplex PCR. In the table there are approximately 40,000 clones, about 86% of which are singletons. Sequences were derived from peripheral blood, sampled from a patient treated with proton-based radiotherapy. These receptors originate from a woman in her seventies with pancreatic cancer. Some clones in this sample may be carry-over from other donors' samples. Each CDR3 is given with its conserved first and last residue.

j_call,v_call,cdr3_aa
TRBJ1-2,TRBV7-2,CASSSPGGASRGYTF
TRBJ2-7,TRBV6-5,CASSYLGEQYF
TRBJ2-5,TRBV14,CASSQQQGRQETQYF
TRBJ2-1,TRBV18,CASSPPNGRRIEQFF
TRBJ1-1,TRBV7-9,CASSLVSTEAFF
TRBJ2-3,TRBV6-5,CASRGAEGNTDTQYF
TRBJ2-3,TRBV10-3,CAISEGASGRSPDTQYF
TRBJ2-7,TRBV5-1,CASSYRDGGSAYEQYF
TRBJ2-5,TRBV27,CASTSSRGVGAQYF
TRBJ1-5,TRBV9,CASSVGGGGNQPQHF
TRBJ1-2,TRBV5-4,CASSLRQGESYGYTF
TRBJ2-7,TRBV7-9,CASSLVSPGGLTYEQYF
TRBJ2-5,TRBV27,CASSFWGRAQETQYF
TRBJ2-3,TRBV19,CATSRADTQYF
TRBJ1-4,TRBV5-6,CASSFSGENRGKLFF
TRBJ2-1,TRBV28,CASRPSGSNYNEQFF
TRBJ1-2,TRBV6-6,CASSAGGNGYTF
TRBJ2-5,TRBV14,CASSSQTGETQYF
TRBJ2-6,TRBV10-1,CASIPTGTGASGANVLTF
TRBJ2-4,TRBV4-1,CASSQDGRANIQYF
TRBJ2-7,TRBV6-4,CASSANDRVTYEQYF
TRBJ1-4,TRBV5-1,CASSLSGGAGEKLFF
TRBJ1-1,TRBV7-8,CASSPTGNTEAFF
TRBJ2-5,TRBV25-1,CASSERLAGEGETQYF
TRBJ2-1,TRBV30,CAWSVLAGPYNEQFF
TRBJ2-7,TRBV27,CASSLRPIYEQYF
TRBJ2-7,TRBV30,CAWSVRGEGEQYF
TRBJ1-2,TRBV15,CATSRDGEGLGYGYTF
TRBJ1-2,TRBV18,CASSPDGTGAYGYTF
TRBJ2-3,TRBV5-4,CASSLDPKNGRVADTQYF
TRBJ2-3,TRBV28,CASRGTPIDTQYF
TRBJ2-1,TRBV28,CASRQSVDGQFF
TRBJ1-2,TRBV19,CASSNGGGYTF
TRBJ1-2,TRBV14,CASSRQGKTNGYTF